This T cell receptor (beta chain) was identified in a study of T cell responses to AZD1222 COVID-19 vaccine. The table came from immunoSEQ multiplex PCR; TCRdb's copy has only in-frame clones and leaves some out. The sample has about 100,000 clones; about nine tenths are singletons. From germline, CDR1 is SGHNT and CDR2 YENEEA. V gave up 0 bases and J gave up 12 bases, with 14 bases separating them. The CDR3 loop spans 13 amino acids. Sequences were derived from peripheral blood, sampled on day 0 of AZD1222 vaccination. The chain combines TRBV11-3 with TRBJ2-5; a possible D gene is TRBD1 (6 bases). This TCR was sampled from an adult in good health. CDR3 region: CASSLEKGTRKYF. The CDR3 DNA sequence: TGTGCCAGCAGCTTAGAGAAGGGGACAAGAAAGTACTTC.